A single sample is the source of the 7 T cell receptor beta chains below, sequenced in a study of blood T cell repertoires in COVID-19. Assay used: immunoSEQ multiplex PCR; TCRdb lists only in-frame clones, some missing. The sample contains 250,000 to 350,000 clones, over 85% of which appear only once. Material for sequencing was PBMCs or T cells enriched from blood (not recorded which). These receptors were obtained from a woman aged 45 to 65 who had been exposed to COVID-19.

The chain has TRBV28 and TRBJ1-3, with TRBD1 as a possible D gene (5 bases). Trimming cost V 7 bases and J 0 bases, with 28 bases left between them. In germline, CDR1 is MDHEN, CDR2 SYDVKM. This CDR3 is built from 20 residues. CDR3 in amino acids: CASIISKHGTLLPSGNTIYF. The CDR3 DNA reads as TGTGCCAGCATTATTTCAAAGCACGGGACTCTCCTCCCCTCTGGAAACACCATATATTTT. The full variable domain, in which reference TRBV28 and TRBJ1-3 provide the parts outside the CDR3, is DVKVTQSSRYLVKRTGEKVFLECVQDMDHENMFWYRQDPGLGLRLIYFSYDVKMKEKGDIPEGYSVSREKKERFSLILESASTNQTSMYLCASIISKHGTLLPSGNTIYFGEGSWLTVV.

This clone appeared a few times. The chain couples TRBV20-1 to TRBJ1-1; D is uncertain. CDR1 DFQATT and CDR2 SNEGSKA come from the germline V gene (reference sequence). This CDR3 region has 11 residues. Trimming took 0 bases from V and 9 from J, leaving 8 bases between them. As DNA, the CDR3 is TGCAGTGCTAGAGATCGCGGCAAAGCTTTCTTT. This sequence encodes CSARDRGKAFF.

The chain recombines TRBV2 with TRBJ2-6, with 7 positions matching TRBD1. V lost 8 bases, J lost 0 bases, and 10 bases stayed unmatched. CDR1 and CDR2 (germline): SNHLY, FYNNEI. The CDR3 length is 17 residues. CDR3 sequence reads: CASSWDSETSGANVLTF. CDR3 in DNA: TGTGCCAGCTCTTGGGACAGTGAAACCTCTGGGGCCAACGTCCTGACTTTC. Complete variable domain (other parts from reference TRBV2 and TRBJ2-6): EPEVTQTPSHQVTQMGQEVILRCVPISNHLYFYWYRQILGQKVEFLVSFYNNEISEKSEIFDDQFSVERPDGSNFTLKIRSTKLEDSAMYFCASSWDSETSGANVLTFGAGSRLTVL.

The chain links TRBV4-2 to TRBJ1-2; tentative D call: TRBD1 (5 bases). The V gene's germline CDR1 is LGHNA and CDR2 YNFKEQ. CDR3 length: 13 residues. The ends were cut back, 0 bases at V and 7 bases at J, with 9 bases in the middle. CDR3 residues: CASSQETVGGYTF. CDR3 nucleotides: TGTGCCAGCAGCCAAGAGACAGTCGGTGGCTACACCTTC.

The chain links TRBV7-9 to TRBJ2-7; D is perhaps TRBD2 (5 bases). V was trimmed by 7 bases and J by 5 bases, leaving 9 bases between them. CDR1 SEHNR and CDR2 FQNEAQ come from the germline V gene (reference sequence). The CDR3 spans 11 residues. This CDR3 reads CASTLRDEQYF. The CDR3 DNA is TGTGCCAGCACCTTGAGGGACGAGCAGTACTTC. The variable domain in full, completed from reference TRBV7-9 and TRBJ2-7, reads DTGVSQNPRHKITKRGQNVTFRCDPISEHNRLYWYRQTLGQGPEFLTYFQNEAQLEKSRLLSDRFSAERPKGSFSTLEIQRTEQGDSAMYLCASTLRDEQYFGPGTRLTVT.

The rearrangement links TRBV13 to TRBJ1-1, with a tentative D call TRBD1 (5 bases). The CDR3 runs 15 residues. Germline CDR1 PRHDT, CDR2 FYEKMQ (reference sequence). Trimming removed 5 bases from V and 2 bases from J, with 15 bases in between. DNA of the CDR3: TGTGCCAGCAGCCATGGGACTCTGGAAAACACTGAAGCTTTCTTT. Protein sequence: CASSHGTLENTEAFF.

The chain joins TRBV7-2 to TRBJ1-1; TRBD1 is a possible D gene (6 bases). CDR1 SGHTA and CDR2 FQGNSA come from the germline V gene. The CDR3 runs to 14 residues. Trimming shortened V by 3 bases and J by 0 bases, and 8 bases separated the two germline ends. CDR3 DNA: TGTGCCAGCAGCTTCCAGGGGTTGAACACTGAAGCTTTCTTT. Its translation is CASSFQGLNTEAFF.